The next 2 T cell receptor beta chains were all read from a single sample in a study of breast tumors, draining lymph nodes, adjacent tissues. Axillary draining lymph nodes of breast cancer patients supplied the node samples. From the multiplex PCR reads, TCRdb called clonotypes with MiXCR, one entry per CDR3 protein. The sample consists of 200,000 to 300,000 distinct CDR3 sequences, 30% of them appearing once. Sequencing used axillary lymph node tissue. The receptors derive from a female donor with breast cancer. Some clones in this sample may be carry-over from other donors' samples.

This clonotype was seen at least ten times. The chain combines TRBV5-1 with TRBJ2-5, with 13 bases that match TRBD2. Losses at the gene ends were 4 bases for V and 1 base for J; bases not matched to a gene: 4. Germline V gives CDR1 SGHRS, CDR2 YFSETQ. There are 16 residues in the CDR3. CDR3 nucleotides: TGCGCCAGCAGCGTGGGACTAGCGGGGCTCCAAGAGACCCAGTACTTC. Translation gives CASSVGLAGLQETQYF. The variable domain in full, completed from reference TRBV5-1 and TRBJ2-5, reads KAGVTQTPRYLIKTRGQQVTLSCSPISGHRSVSWYQQTPGQGLQFLFEYFSETQRNKGNFPGRFSGRQFSNSRSEMNVSTLELGDSALYLCASSVGLAGLQETQYFGPGTRLLVL.

This clonotype has only a few counts. An end of the junction differs from the germline gene, which may be a read error. This chain links TRBV6-5 with TRBJ2-7; possible D gene TRBD1, 6 bases. CDR1 and CDR2 from the germline V gene are MNHEY and SVGAGI. This CDR3 is built from 15 residues. The CDR3 loop is CASSHSRGWDNEQYF. The CDR3 nucleotides are TGTGCCAGCAGTCACTCGAGGGGTTGGGACAACGAGCAGTACTTC.